This T cell receptor beta chain was obtained from a study of blood T cell repertoires in COVID-19. Per the authors' pipeline: It was from reference gene primer amplification that nucleated cell counts were estimated. Sequenced by immunoSEQ multiplex PCR; TCRdb stores in-frame clones only, minus some. V and J calls and clone size come straight from that table; D and trimming were deduced from the DNA. The table includes approximately 50,000 clones, 85% detected once. From germline, CDR1 is LNHNV and CDR2 YYDKDF (reference sequence). V shed 0 bases and J shed 6 bases, with 9 bases lying between them. The CDR3 spans 13 residues.

Sequenced sample: peripheral blood. V gene TRBV15 combines with J gene TRBJ2-7, with D unresolved. This TCR was sampled from a human donor in a cohort sampled during active COVID-19. The CDR3 coding sequence is TGTGCCACCAGCAGAGACCCCCCGGGCGAGCAGTACTTC. It translates to CATSRDPPGEQYF. Together with reference TRBV15 and TRBJ2-7, the CDR3 gives the full variable domain: DAMVIQNPRYQVTQFGKPVTLSCSQTLNHNVMYWYQQKSSQAPKLLFHYYDKDFNNEADTPDNFQSRRPNTSFCFLDIRSPGLGDTAMYLCATSRDPPGEQYFGPGTRLTVT.